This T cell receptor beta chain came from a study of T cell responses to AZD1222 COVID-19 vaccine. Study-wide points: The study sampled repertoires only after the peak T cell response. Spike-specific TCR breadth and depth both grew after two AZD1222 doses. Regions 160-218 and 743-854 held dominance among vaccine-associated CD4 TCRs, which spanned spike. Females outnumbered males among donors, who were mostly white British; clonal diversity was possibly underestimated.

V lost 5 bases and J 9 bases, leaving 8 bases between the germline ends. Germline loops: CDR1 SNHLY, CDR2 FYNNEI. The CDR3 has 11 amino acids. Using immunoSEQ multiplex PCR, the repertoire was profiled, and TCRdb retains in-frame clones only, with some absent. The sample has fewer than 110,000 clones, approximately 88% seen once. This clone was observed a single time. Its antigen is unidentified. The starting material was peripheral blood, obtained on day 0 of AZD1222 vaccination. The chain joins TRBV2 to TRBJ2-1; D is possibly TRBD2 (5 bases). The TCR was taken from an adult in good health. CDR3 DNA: TGTGCCAGCAGTCGGGGTAGTGAGCAGTTCTTC. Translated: CASSRGSEQFF.